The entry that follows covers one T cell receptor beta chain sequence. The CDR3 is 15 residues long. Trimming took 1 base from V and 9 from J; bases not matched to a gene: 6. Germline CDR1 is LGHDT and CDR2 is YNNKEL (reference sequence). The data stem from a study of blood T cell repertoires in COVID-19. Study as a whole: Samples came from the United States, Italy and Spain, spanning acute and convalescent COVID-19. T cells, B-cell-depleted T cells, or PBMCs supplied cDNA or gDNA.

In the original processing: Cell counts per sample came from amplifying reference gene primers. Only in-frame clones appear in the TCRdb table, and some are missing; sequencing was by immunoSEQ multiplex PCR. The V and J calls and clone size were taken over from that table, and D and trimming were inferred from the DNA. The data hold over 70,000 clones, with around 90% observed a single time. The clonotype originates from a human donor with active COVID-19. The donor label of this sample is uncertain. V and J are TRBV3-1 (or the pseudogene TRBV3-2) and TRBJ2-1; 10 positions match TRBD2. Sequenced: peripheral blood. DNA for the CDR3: TGTGCCAGCAGCCAAGCTAGCGGGGGCCTCGGTGAGCAGTTCTTC. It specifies CASSQASGGLGEQFF.